The next 29 T cell receptor beta chains were all read from a single sample in a study. MiXCR, run by TCRdb on the 5' RACE reads, gives a single entry per CDR3 protein. The data contain tens of thousands of distinct CDR3 sequences, around 26% of them singletons. Sequenced sample: tumor-infiltrating memory CD4+ T cells sorted from the breast tumor. This sample's subset: memory CD4+ T cells, CD4+CD45RO+CD25-. The receptor set was obtained from a female donor with breast cancer.

This chain uses TRBV5-1 with TRBJ1-2; the D is unclear. V was clipped by 2 bases and J by 3 bases, with 11 bases between them. Germline V gives CDR1 SGHRS, CDR2 YFSETQ. CDR3 length equals 14 residues. The CDR3 DNA reads as TGCGCCAGCAGCTTTGGGGAGGGCGACTATGGCTACACCTTC. Its translation is CASSFGEGDYGYTF.

The chain carries TRBV20-1 and TRBJ1-2; no clear D gene. The CDR3 covers 14 residues. V was pared by 0 bases and J by 6 bases, with 14 bases between. Germline V gene lookup returns CDR1 DFQATT and CDR2 SNEGSKA (reference sequence). The CDR3: CSARDPGVLDGYTF. The CDR3 DNA follows: TGCAGTGCTAGAGATCCCGGGGTCCTAGATGGCTACACCTTC.

In its sample, this clonotype is medium-sized (0.01 to 0.1%). The V call is TRBV29-1, the J call TRBJ2-3; D may be TRBD1 (7 bases). The CDR3 is 14 amino acids. The germline CDR1 and CDR2 sequences are SQVTM and ANQGSEA. The V gene lost 2 bases and the J gene lost 3 bases, with 12 bases spanning the gap. CDR3 protein: CSVENSGGTDTQYF. As DNA, the CDR3 is TGCAGCGTTGAAAACTCAGGGGGGACAGATACGCAGTATTTT.

In its sample, this clonotype was seen many times. The chain recombines TRBV29-1 with TRBJ1-5, with D possibly being TRBD1 (5 bases). The CDR3 covers 12 residues. Per the germline V gene, CDR1 is SQVTM and CDR2 is ANQGSEA. Trimming stripped 6 bases from V and 6 bases from J, with 12 bases between. CDR3 amino acids: CSVVSRGQPQHF. The CDR3 DNA follows: TGCAGCGTGGTATCAAGGGGTCAGCCCCAGCATTTT.

The chain combines TRBV20-1 with TRBJ1-2, with 7 bases fitting TRBD1. The CDR3 is 14 amino acids. Losses at the gene ends were 1 base for V and 6 bases for J; bases not matched to a gene: 8. Per germline, CDR1 DFQATT and CDR2 SNEGSKA (reference sequence). The CDR3, as DNA: TGCAGTGCTAGAGGTGGGACAGCTTGGAATGGCTACACCTTC. Amino acid sequence: CSARGGTAWNGYTF.

This clonotype is judged medium-sized. This chain connects TRBV29-1 to TRBJ1-2; D is uncertain. CDR3 length equals 11 residues. V lost 4 bases to trimming and J lost 5 bases, with 8 bases between them. The germline CDR1 and CDR2 sequences are SQVTM and ANQGSEA. CDR3 nucleotide sequence: TGCAGCGTTGTTGTGGGGTATGGCTACACCTTC. Translation: CSVVVGYGYTF.

This clonotype was found a few times. V and J are TRBV5-1 and TRBJ1-4; D is perhaps TRBD1 (5 bases). The V gene lost 0 bases and the J gene lost 5 bases, with 23 bases spanning the gap. The V gene's germline CDR1 is SGHRS and CDR2 YFSETQ. The CDR3 is made up of 19 amino acids. The CDR3 loop is CASSLGILHPGRRNEKLFF. The CDR3 DNA is TGCGCCAGCAGCTTGGGAATATTACACCCGGGACGGCGAAATGAAAAACTGTTTTTT.

Details on this clonotype: Mismatch with germline at one junction end may stem from a read error. The chain links TRBV7-9 to TRBJ2-7; 7 bases match TRBD1. The CDR3 totals 12 residues. Germline V CDR1 and CDR2: SEHNR, FQNEAQ (reference sequence). The CDR3 DNA reads TGTGCCAGCAGTCGACAGGGATGGGAGCAGTGCTTC. It yields the protein CASSRQGWEQCF. Using reference TRBV7-9 and TRBJ2-7 for the parts outside the CDR3, the full variable domain is DTGVSQNPRHKITKRGQNVTFRCDPISEHNRLYWYRQTLGQGPEFLTYFQNEAQLEKSRLLSDRFSAERPKGSFSTLEIQRTEQGDSAMYLCASSRQGWEQCFGPGTRLTVT.

This clonotype was detected only a few times. The chain recombines TRBV29-1 with TRBJ1-3, with D hard to call. The CDR3 extends over 14 amino acids. V was pared by 8 bases and J by 0 bases, with 14 bases between. Germline-derived CDR1 and CDR2 are SQVTM and ANQGSEA. The CDR3 coding sequence is TGCAGCCCCCTCGACGCAGTCTCTGGAAACACCATATATTTT. It is translated as CSPLDAVSGNTIYF.

The rearrangement joins TRBV20-1 to TRBJ1-2; a weak D match, TRBD1 (6 bases). Between the trimmed V and J ends, which lost 1 base and 4 bases, there was a span of 13 bases. Germline CDR1 DFQATT, CDR2 SNEGSKA (reference sequence). The CDR3 extends over 14 amino acids. This chain's CDR3 is CSARGTRGIYGYTF. The CDR3 region has the DNA TGCAGTGCTAGAGGTACCAGGGGAATCTATGGCTACACCTTC.

This clonotype has a handful of counts. V usage is TRBV29-1 and J usage is TRBJ2-1; D not certain. The length of the CDR3 is 12 residues. The germline gives CDR1 SQVTM, CDR2 ANQGSEA. V was trimmed by 5 bases and J by 8 bases, leaving 13 bases between them. This chain's CDR3 is CSVSWVRDEQFF. CDR3 in DNA: TGCAGCGTTAGTTGGGTTCGGGATGAGCAGTTCTTC.

This clonotype was seen a few times. CDR3: CASSETGPGASGGTLHF. DNA of the CDR3: TGTGCCAGCAGCGAGACCGGGCCTGGGGCATCTGGTGGGACCCTCCACTTT. This chain uses TRBV9 with TRBJ1-6; D is possibly TRBD1 (5 bases). V gave up 3 bases and J gave up 14 bases, with 27 bases separating them. Germline values: CDR1 SGDLS, CDR2 YYNGEE. This CDR3 spans 17 amino acids.

The chain employs TRBV5-1 and TRBJ2-2; the match to TRBD1 covers 8 bases. The CDR3 is 14 amino acids. Germline loops: CDR1 SGHRS, CDR2 YFSETQ. J gave up 6 bases and V 4 bases, and 5 bases lay outside the gene matches. The chain's CDR3 is CASSIWTGPGELFF. The CDR3 nucleotides read TGCGCCAGCAGCATCTGGACAGGGCCCGGGGAGCTGTTTTTT.

CDR3 sequence: CAISESWVLSTVNTEAFF. The CDR3 DNA follows: TGTGCCATCAGTGAGTCATGGGTGTTATCGACAGTGAACACTGAAGCTTTCTTT. This chain links TRBV10-3 with TRBJ1-1; a weak D match, TRBD1 (5 bases). The CDR3 covers 18 residues. V shed 0 bases and J shed 0 bases, with 17 bases lying between them. Germline assignment: CDR1 ENHRY and CDR2 SYGVKD.

This clonotype has just a few counts. The V gene is TRBV20-1, the J gene TRBJ1-5; 7 positions match TRBD1. The CDR3 extends over 13 amino acids. Germline loops: CDR1 DFQATT, CDR2 SNEGSKA (reference sequence). V shed 5 bases and J 1 base; nucleotides not matched to a gene: 2. The CDR3 loop reads CSAADRSNQPQHF. In DNA, the CDR3 is TGCAGTGCTGCGGACAGGAGCAATCAGCCCCAGCATTTT.

This clonotype was counted a few times. V is TRBV6-6 and J is TRBJ1-2, with 9 bases identical to TRBD1. This CDR3 region has 15 residues. The germline gives CDR1 MNHNY, CDR2 SVGAGI (reference sequence). J lost 6 bases, V lost 7 bases, and 12 bases had no gene match. The CDR3 nucleotides read TGTGCCAGCACCCCGACGGGACAGGGTTTGGATGGCTACACCTTC. Protein sequence: CASTPTGQGLDGYTF.

The J gene is TRBJ2-2, the V gene TRBV5-1; unclear D gene. This CDR3 comprises 14 residues. Deletions cut 7 bases from V and 0 bases from J, with 10 bases between. CDR1 and CDR2 from the germline V gene are SGHRS and YFSETQ. CDR3 in amino acids: CASRSAANTGELFF. As DNA, the CDR3 is TGCGCCAGCCGTTCTGCGGCGAACACCGGGGAGCTGTTTTTT.

The table lists this clonotype with many counts. As DNA, the CDR3 is TGCGCCAGCAGGCCAGGACAGGGAACAGATACGCAGTATTTT. This sequence encodes CASRPGQGTDTQYF. The gene calls are TRBV5-1 and TRBJ2-3; 8 bases fit TRBD1. The junction had 5 bases not matched to a gene; V was cut back by 5 bases and J by 3 bases. The CDR3 covers 14 residues. Germline V gives CDR1 SGHRS, CDR2 YFSETQ.

This clonotype was seen a handful of times. The rearrangement uses TRBV7-3 and TRBJ2-6; TRBD2 might be the D (5 bases). This CDR3 is built from 17 residues. Trimming pared 5 bases from V and 0 bases from J, leaving 14 bases between. Per the germline V gene, CDR1 is SGHTA and CDR2 is FQGTGA. CDR3 nucleotides: TGTGCCAGCAGCCTCCTCCCCCGGGGCTCTGGGGCCAACGTCCTGACTTTC. Its translation is CASSLLPRGSGANVLTF.

This clonotype has more than one count but fewer than ten. This chain connects TRBV7-9 to TRBJ1-4; 10 bases agree with TRBD1. V lost 3 bases, J lost 8 bases, and 6 bases stayed unmatched. This CDR3 contains 15 residues. Germline CDR1 SEHNR, CDR2 FQNEAQ (reference sequence). As DNA, the CDR3 is TGTGCCAGCAGCTTCGCCGGGACAGGGGTCGAAAAACTGTTTTTT. Its protein is CASSFAGTGVEKLFF.

This clonotype was seen more than once but under ten times. The genes are TRBV7-3 and TRBJ2-3; a weak D match, TRBD1 (7 bases). Trimming took 5 bases from V and 5 from J, leaving 11 bases between them. This CDR3 is built from 13 residues. Germline V gene lookup returns CDR1 SGHTA and CDR2 FQGTGA. The CDR3 coding sequence is TGTGCCAGCAGCGCCCAGGGGGGAGATACGCAGTATTTT. Residues: CASSAQGGDTQYF.

The chain combines TRBV28 with TRBJ2-3, with unresolved D. The CDR3 is 13 residues long. Germline V gives CDR1 MDHEN, CDR2 SYDVKM. The ends were cut back, 7 bases at V and 2 bases at J, with 10 bases in the middle. The CDR3 here is CASTNRDTDTQYF. The CDR3 DNA sequence: TGTGCCAGCACGAATAGGGACACAGATACGCAGTATTTT.

V usage is TRBV5-6 and J usage is TRBJ2-1; D unresolved. CDR3 size: 11 residues. The germline CDR1 and CDR2 sequences are SGHDT and YYEEEE. V was shortened by 1 base and J by 16 bases, with 12 bases between the two germline ends. CDR3 protein: CASSLFGGIFF. The CDR3, as DNA: TGTGCCAGCAGCTTGTTTGGTGGTATATTCTTC.

J is TRBJ2-2 and V is TRBV5-1, with 9 bases fitting TRBD1. This CDR3 contains 14 residues. The V gene's germline CDR1 is SGHRS and CDR2 YFSETQ. V gave up 4 bases and J gave up 6 bases; unmatched junction bases: 4. Written as DNA, the CDR3 is TGCGCCAGCAGCCCTACAGGGGGCTCCGGGGAGCTGTTTTTT. It specifies CASSPTGGSGELFF.

This clonotype was detected a few times. The chain links TRBV5-1 to TRBJ2-1; D tentatively fits TRBD1 or TRBD2 (5 bases each). CDR3 length equals 15 residues. Looked up from germline, CDR1 is SGHRS and CDR2 is YFSETQ. V gave up 6 bases and J gave up 0 bases, with 13 bases separating them. The CDR3 coding sequence is TGCGCCAGCAACCAAGAGGGGAGCTCCTACAATGAGCAGTTCTTC. Amino acid sequence: CASNQEGSSYNEQFF.

The chain uses TRBV20-1 and TRBJ2-1, with 7 bases that match TRBD2. Trimming removed 0 bases from V and 2 bases from J; junction bases left unmatched: 7. CDR3 size: 16 residues. Germline V lookup: CDR1 DFQATT, CDR2 SNEGSKA (reference sequence). CDR3 nucleotide sequence: TGCAGTGCTAGAGACCGACCTACTAGCGCCTACAATGAGCAGTTCTTC. Encoded protein: CSARDRPTSAYNEQFF.

Regarding this clonotype: The junction and the germline gene differ at one end; a read error may be behind it. This chain joins TRBV20-1 and TRBJ1-1, with 8 bases matching TRBD1. Looked up from germline, CDR1 is DFQATT and CDR2 is SNEGSKA (reference sequence). The CDR3 runs 14 residues. The CDR3 loop reads CSARPGGRDTVAFF. CDR3 coding DNA: TGCAGTGCTAGACCAGGGGGCCGGGACACTGTAGCTTTCTTT.

The chain is built from TRBV4-3 and TRBJ2-3; either TRBD1 or TRBD2 may fit D (5 bases each). Trimming removed 0 bases from V and 0 bases from J, with 13 bases in between. The length of the CDR3 is 17 residues. Germline CDR1 reads LGHNA; CDR2 reads YSLEER. This CDR3 reads CASSQEARGGSTDTQYF. The CDR3 nucleotides read TGCGCCAGCAGCCAAGAGGCCCGGGGCGGGAGCACAGATACGCAGTATTTT.

This clonotype turned up a few times. This chain joins TRBV6-5 and TRBJ1-1, with TRBD1 identical over 10 bases. V trimming: 6 bases; J trimming: 4 bases; junction bases outside the gene matches: 2. The CDR3 is 13 residues long. Germline CDR1 MNHEY, CDR2 SVGAGI. CDR3 sequence reads: CASRTGGGTEAFF. The CDR3 DNA reads as TGTGCCAGCAGGACAGGGGGCGGCACTGAAGCTTTCTTT.